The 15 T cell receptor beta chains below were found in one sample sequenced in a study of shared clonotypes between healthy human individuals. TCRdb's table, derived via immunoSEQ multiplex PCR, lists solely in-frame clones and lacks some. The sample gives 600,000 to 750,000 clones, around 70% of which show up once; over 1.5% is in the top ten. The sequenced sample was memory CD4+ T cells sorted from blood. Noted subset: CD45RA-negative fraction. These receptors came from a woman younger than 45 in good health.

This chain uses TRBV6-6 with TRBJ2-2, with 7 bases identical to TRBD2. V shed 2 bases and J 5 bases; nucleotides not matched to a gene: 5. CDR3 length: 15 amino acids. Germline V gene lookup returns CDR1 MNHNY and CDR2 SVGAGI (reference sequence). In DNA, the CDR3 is TGTGCCAGCAGTTACGGCGCGGGAGTGACCGGGGAGCTGTTTTTT. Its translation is CASSYGAGVTGELFF.

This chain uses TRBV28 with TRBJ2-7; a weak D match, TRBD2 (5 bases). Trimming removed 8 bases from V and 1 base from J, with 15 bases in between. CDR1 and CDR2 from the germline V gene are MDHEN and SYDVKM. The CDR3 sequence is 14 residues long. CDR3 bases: TGTGCCAGCTACCGGGGAAGTAGTTCCTACGAGCAGTACTTC. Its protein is CASYRGSSSYEQYF.

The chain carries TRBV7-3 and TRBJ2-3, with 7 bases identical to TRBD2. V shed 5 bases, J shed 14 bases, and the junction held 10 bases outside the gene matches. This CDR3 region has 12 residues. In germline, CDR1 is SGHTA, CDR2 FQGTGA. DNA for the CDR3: TGTGCCAGCAGCCCCGGGGGAGGGAGACGGTATTTT. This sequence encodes CASSPGGGRRYF.

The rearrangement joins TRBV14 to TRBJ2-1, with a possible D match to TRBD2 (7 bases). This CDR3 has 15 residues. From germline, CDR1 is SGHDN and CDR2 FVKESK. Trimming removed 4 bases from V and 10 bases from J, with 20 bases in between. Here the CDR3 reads CASSRRGGMGEEQFF. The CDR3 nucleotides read TGTGCCAGCAGCCGAAGGGGGGGGATGGGAGAAGAGCAGTTCTTC.

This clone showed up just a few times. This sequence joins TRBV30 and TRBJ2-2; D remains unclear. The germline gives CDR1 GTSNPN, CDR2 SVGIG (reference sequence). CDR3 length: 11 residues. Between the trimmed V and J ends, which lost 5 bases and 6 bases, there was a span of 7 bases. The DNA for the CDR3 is TGTGCCTGGGCTAGGGCCGGGGAGCTGTTTTTT. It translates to CAWARAGELFF. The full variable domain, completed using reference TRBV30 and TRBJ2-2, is SQTIHQWPATLVQPVGSPLSLECTVEGTSNPNLYWYRQAAGRGLQLLFYSVGIGQISSEVPQNLSASRPQDRQFILSSKKLLLSDSGFYLCAWARAGELFFGEGSRLTVL.

CDR3 in amino acids: CASSLGSQPQHF. Here the CDR3 DNA reads TGTGCCAGCAGCTTAGGTAGTCAGCCCCAGCATTTT. V is TRBV7-9 and J is TRBJ1-5; D gene unclear. The germline V gene has CDR1 SEHNR and CDR2 FQNEAQ (reference sequence). The V end lost 1 base, the J end lost 6 bases, and 4 bases lay between the germline ends. The CDR3 is made up of 12 amino acids.

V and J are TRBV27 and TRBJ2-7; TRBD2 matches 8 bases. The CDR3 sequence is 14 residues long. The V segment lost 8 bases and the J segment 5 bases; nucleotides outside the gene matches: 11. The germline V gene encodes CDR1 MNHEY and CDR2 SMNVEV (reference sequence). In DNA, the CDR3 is TGTGCCAGCGGCCTAAGCGGGAGTCTCCACGAGCAGTACTTC. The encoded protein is CASGLSGSLHEQYF.

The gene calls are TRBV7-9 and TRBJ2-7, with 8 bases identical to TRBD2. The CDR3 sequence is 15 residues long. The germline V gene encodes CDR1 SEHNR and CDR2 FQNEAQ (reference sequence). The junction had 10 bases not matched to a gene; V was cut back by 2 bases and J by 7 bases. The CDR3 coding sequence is TGTGCCAGCAGCTTAAGCGGGAGAGGCTTGGGTGAGCAGTACTTC. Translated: CASSLSGRGLGEQYF.

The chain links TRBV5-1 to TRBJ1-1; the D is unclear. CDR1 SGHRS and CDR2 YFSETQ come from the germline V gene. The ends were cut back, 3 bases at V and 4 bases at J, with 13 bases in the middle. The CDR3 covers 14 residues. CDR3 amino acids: CASSYGLEGTEAFF. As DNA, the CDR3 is TGCGCCAGCAGCTACGGACTGGAAGGCACTGAAGCTTTCTTT.

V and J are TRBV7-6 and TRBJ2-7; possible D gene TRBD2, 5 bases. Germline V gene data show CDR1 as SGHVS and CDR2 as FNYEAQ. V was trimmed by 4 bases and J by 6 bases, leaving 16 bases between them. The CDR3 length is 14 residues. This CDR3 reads CASSSLGRSSEQYF. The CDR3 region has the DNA TGTGCCAGCAGCTCACTAGGGCGGAGTTCCGAGCAGTACTTC.

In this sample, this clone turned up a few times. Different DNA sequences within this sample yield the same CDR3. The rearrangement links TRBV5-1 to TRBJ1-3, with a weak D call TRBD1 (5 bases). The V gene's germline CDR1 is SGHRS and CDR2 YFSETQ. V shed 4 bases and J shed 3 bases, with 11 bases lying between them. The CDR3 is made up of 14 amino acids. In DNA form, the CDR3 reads TGCGCCAGCAGCCCTGGGACGCTTGGAAACACCATATATTTT. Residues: CASSPGTLGNTIYF.

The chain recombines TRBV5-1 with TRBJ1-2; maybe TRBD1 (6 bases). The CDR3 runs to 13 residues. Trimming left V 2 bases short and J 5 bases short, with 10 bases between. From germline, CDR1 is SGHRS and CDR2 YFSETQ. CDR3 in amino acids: CASSFGQSYGYTF. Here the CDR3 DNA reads TGCGCCAGCAGCTTTGGACAGTCGTATGGCTACACCTTC.

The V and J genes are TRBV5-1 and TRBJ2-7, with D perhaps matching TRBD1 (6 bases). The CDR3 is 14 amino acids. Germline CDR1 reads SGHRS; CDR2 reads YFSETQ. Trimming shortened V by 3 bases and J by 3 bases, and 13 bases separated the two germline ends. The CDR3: CASSSAGQNYEQYF. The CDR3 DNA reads TGCGCCAGCAGCTCAGCAGGACAGAACTACGAGCAGTACTTC.

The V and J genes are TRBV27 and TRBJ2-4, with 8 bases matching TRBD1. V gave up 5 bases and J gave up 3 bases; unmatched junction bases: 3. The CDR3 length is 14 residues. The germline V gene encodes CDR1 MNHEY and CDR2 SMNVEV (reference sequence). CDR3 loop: CASSGGQGKNIQYF. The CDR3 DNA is TGTGCCAGCAGTGGTGGACAGGGCAAAAACATTCAGTACTTC.

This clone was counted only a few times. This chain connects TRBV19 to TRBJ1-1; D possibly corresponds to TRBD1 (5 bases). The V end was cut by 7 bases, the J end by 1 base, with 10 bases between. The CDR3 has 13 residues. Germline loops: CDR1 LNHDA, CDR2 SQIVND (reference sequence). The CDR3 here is CASTPTANTEAFF. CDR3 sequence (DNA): TGTGCCAGTACCCCGACAGCGAACACTGAAGCTTTCTTT.